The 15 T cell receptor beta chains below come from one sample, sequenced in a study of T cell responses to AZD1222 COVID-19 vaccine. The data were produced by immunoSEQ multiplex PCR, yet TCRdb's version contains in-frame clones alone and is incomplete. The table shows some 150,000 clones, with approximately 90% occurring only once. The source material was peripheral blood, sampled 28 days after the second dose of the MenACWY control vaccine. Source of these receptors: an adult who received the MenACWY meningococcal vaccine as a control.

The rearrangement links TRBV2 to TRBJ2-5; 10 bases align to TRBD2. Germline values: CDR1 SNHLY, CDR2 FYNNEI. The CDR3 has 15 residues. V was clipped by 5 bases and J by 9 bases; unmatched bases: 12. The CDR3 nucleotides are TGTGCCAGCAGTCCCCTAGCGGGAGTGGTGGGGCCCCAGTACTTC. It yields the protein CASSPLAGVVGPQYF.

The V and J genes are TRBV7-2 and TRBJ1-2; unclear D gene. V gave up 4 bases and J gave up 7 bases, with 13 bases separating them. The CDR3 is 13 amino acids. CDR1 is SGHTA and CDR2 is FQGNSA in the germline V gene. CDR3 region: CASSSNQMGGYTF. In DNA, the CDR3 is TGTGCCAGCAGCTCGAATCAAATGGGTGGCTACACCTTC.

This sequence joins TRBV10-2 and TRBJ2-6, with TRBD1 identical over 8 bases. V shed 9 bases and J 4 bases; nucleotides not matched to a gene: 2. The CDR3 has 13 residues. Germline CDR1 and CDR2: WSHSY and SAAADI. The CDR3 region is CARQGVGANVLTF. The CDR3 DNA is TGCGCCAGACAGGGGGTCGGGGCCAACGTCCTGACTTTC.

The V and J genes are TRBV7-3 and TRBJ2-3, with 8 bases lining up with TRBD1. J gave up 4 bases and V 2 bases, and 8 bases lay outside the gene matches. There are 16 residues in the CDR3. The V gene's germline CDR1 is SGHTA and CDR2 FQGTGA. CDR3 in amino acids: CASSLVQGAGPDTQYF. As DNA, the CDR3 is TGTGCCAGCAGCTTAGTTCAGGGGGCGGGCCCAGATACGCAGTATTTT.

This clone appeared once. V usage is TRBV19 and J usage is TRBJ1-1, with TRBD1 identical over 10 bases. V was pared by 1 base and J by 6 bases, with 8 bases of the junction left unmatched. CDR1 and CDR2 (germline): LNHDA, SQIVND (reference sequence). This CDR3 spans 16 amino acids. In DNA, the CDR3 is TGTGCCAGTAGTATAGCTCAGACAGGGGGCGCCGCTGAAGCTTTCTTT. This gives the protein CASSIAQTGGAAEAFF.

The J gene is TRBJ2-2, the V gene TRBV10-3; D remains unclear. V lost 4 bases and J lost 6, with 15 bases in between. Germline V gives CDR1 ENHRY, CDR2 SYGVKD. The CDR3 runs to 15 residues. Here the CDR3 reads CAISGDTPRAGELFF. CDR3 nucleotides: TGTGCCATCAGTGGAGACACCCCTAGGGCCGGGGAGCTGTTTTTT.

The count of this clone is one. CDR3 amino acids: CASRFRANEKLFF. CDR3 nucleotide sequence: TGTGCCAGCAGGTTTCGGGCTAATGAAAAACTGTTTTTT. The gene calls are TRBV27 and TRBJ1-4; no clear D. Germline CDR1 and CDR2: MNHEY and SMNVEV (reference sequence). V was cut by 6 bases and J by 3 bases, with 8 bases left in between. The CDR3 is made up of 13 amino acids.

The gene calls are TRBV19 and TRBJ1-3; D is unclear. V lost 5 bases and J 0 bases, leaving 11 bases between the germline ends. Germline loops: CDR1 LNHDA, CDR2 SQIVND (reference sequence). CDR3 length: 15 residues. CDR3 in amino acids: CASSRLANSGNTIYF. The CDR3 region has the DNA TGTGCCAGTAGTCGACTGGCGAACTCTGGAAACACCATATATTTT.

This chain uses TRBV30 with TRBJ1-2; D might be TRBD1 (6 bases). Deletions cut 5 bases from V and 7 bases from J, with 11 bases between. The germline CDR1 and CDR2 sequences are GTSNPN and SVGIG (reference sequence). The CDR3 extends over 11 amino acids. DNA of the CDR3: TGTGCCTGGGAGGGGGAAAGTGGCTACACCTTC. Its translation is CAWEGESGYTF. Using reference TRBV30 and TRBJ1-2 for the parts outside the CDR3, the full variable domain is SQTIHQWPATLVQPVGSPLSLECTVEGTSNPNLYWYRQAAGRGLQLLFYSVGIGQISSEVPQNLSASRPQDRQFILSSKKLLLSDSGFYLCAWEGESGYTFGSGTRLTVV.

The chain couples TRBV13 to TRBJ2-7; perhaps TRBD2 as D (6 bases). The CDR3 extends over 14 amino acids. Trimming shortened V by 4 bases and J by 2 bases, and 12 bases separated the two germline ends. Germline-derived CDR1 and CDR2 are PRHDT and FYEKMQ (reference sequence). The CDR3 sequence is CASSSGTPAYEQYF. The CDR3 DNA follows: TGTGCCAGCAGCTCCGGGACTCCGGCCTACGAGCAGTACTTC.

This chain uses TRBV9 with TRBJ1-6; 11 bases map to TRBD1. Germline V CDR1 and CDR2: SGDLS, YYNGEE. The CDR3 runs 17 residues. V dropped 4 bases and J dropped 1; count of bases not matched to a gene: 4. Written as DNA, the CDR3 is TGTGCCAGCAGCAAAGGACAGGGGGCATCCTATAATTCACCCCTCCACTTT. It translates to CASSKGQGASYNSPLHF. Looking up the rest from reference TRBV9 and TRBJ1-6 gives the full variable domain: DSGVTQTPKHLITATGQRVTLRCSPRSGDLSVYWYQQSLDQGLQFLIQYYNGEERAKGNILERFSAQQFPDLHSELNLSSLELGDSALYFCASSKGQGASYNSPLHFGNGTRLTVT.

The CDR3 sequence is CASSQFGGARNTEAFF. CDR3 DNA sequence: TGTGCCAGCAGCCAATTCGGGGGGGCCAGGAACACTGAAGCTTTCTTT. The gene calls are TRBV14 and TRBJ1-1; D is perhaps TRBD1 (6 bases). This CDR3 comprises 16 residues. Per germline, CDR1 SGHDN and CDR2 FVKESK. Trimming stripped 2 bases from V and 1 base from J, with 14 bases between.

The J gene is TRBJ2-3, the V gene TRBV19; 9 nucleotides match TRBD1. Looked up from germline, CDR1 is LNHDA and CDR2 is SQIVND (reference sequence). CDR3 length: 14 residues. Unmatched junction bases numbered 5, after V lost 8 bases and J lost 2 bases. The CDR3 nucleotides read TGTGCCAGTCGGAGGGACAGGGCCACAGATACGCAGTATTTT. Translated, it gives CASRRDRATDTQYF.

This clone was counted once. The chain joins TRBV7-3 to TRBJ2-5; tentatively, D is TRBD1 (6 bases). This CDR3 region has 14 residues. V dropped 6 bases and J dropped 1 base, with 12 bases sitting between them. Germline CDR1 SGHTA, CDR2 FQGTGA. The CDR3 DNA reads TGTGCCAGCAGTTCAGGACAGTTCCAAGAGACCCAGTACTTC. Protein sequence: CASSSGQFQETQYF.

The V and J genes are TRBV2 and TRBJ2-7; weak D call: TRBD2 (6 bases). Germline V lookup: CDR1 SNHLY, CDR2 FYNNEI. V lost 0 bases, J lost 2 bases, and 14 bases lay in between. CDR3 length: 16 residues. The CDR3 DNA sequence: TGTGCCAGCAGTGAAGCGCTGGGGGAGGTAACCTACGAGCAGTACTTC. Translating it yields CASSEALGEVTYEQYF.